These 31 T cell receptor beta chains were sequenced from one sample in a study of T-cell memory formation after mild COVID-19. TCRdb re-derived calls from the 5' RACE reads in MiXCR, one entry per CDR3 protein. Among approximately 100,000 distinct CDR3 sequences listed, around 10% were seen once. Input material: PBMCs or a T cell subset sorted from them (not recorded which). Receptors were obtained from a man between 18 and 35 years old who had mild COVID-19 (a few samples of this study predate the infection). Cell type and time point are not known.

This clonotype was seen at least ten times. The chain combines TRBV10-3 with TRBJ2-1; 9 nucleotides align to TRBD1. The junction had 8 bases not matched to a gene; V was cut back by 4 bases and J by 10 bases. Germline V gives CDR1 ENHRY, CDR2 SYGVKD. This CDR3 comprises 14 residues. The CDR3 protein is CAISARTGDMEQFF. The CDR3 DNA reads TGTGCCATCAGTGCGAGGACAGGGGATATGGAGCAGTTCTTC.

This clonotype appeared a few times. This chain uses TRBV30 with TRBJ1-1; D is unclear. Trimming left V 2 bases short and J 8 bases short, with 12 bases between. This CDR3 region has 12 residues. CDR1 is GTSNPN and CDR2 is SVGIG in the germline V gene (reference sequence). CDR3 amino acids: CAWSPLGREAFF. The CDR3 DNA reads as TGTGCCTGGAGTCCCCTGGGCCGGGAAGCTTTCTTT.

This clonotype was found many times. The V and J genes are TRBV7-6 and TRBJ2-2, with TRBD1 as a possible D gene (6 bases). Germline-derived CDR1 and CDR2 are SGHVS and FNYEAQ. The V and J ends lost 5 bases and 1 base respectively, with 11 bases between them. The CDR3 consists of 15 residues. CDR3 DNA sequence: TGTGCCAGCAGCCCAGGGACAAAGAACACCGGGGAGCTGTTTTTT. Translating gives CASSPGTKNTGELFF.

Only a few counts were recorded for this clonotype. The J gene is TRBJ2-2, the V gene TRBV12-3 or TRBV12-4; D perhaps matches TRBD1 (5 bases). CDR3 length: 15 residues. Deletions cut 6 bases from V and 3 bases from J, with 14 bases between. In nucleotides, the CDR3 is TGTGCCAGCAGCTCCTTTACCAGGGACACCGGGGAGCTGTTTTTT. It translates to CASSSFTRDTGELFF.

This clonotype was seen many times. The J gene is TRBJ2-1, the V gene TRBV5-1; maybe TRBD1 (5 bases). Germline CDR1 reads SGHRS; CDR2 reads YFSETQ. V was cut by 4 bases and J by 9 bases, with 11 bases left in between. The CDR3 runs 12 residues. CDR3 residues: CASSVSRAEQFF. Written as DNA, the CDR3 is TGCGCCAGCAGCGTATCCAGGGCTGAGCAGTTCTTC. The whole variable domain, remainder taken from reference TRBV5-1 and TRBJ2-1, is KAGVTQTPRYLIKTRGQQVTLSCSPISGHRSVSWYQQTPGQGLQFLFEYFSETQRNKGNFPGRFSGRQFSNSRSEMNVSTLELGDSALYLCASSVSRAEQFFGPGTRLTVL.

This clonotype was found a few times. This sequence joins TRBV19 and TRBJ2-2, with 9 bases fitting TRBD1. The germline V gene has CDR1 LNHDA and CDR2 SQIVND (reference sequence). Unmatched junction bases numbered 3, after V lost 8 bases and J lost 5 bases. The CDR3 is made up of 13 amino acids. For the CDR3, the DNA is TGTGCCAGTGGGACAGGGTGGACCGGGGAGCTGTTTTTT. Translated: CASGTGWTGELFF.

The table lists this clonotype with a few counts. The J gene is TRBJ1-2, the V gene TRBV27, with a tentative D call TRBD1 (6 bases). Germline V CDR1 and CDR2: MNHEY, SMNVEV (reference sequence). The V end was cut by 8 bases, the J end by 7 bases, with 23 bases between. The length of the CDR3 is 15 residues. The CDR3 coding sequence is TGTGCCAGCGGTGTTGACGGGGGCTTTAGTTTTGGCTACACCTTC. Its protein is CASGVDGGFSFGYTF.

V is TRBV4-1 and J is TRBJ2-2; D is possibly TRBD2 (6 bases). Germline V gene lookup returns CDR1 MGHRA and CDR2 YSYEKL. The CDR3 extends over 16 amino acids. Trimming cost V 3 bases and J 1 base, with 12 bases left between them. CDR3 protein: CASSHGGAKNTGELFF. For the CDR3, the DNA is TGCGCCAGCAGCCACGGAGGGGCAAAGAACACCGGGGAGCTGTTTTTT.

This clonotype was found many times. At one of its ends the junction is not consistent with the germline gene, which may arise from a read error. V usage is TRBV7-7 and J usage is TRBJ2-1; tentatively, D is TRBD1 or TRBD2 (5 bases each). Germline V gene data show CDR1 as SSHAT and CDR2 as FNYEAQ (reference sequence). This CDR3 has 13 residues. The CDR3 reads CASSLRGAYEQFF. The CDR3 nucleotides read TGTGCTAGCAGCTTGAGAGGGGCTTATGAGCAGTTCTTC.

V gene TRBV29-1 combines with J gene TRBJ2-2, with D perhaps given as TRBD1 or TRBD2 (5 bases each). Deletions cut 7 bases from V and 6 bases from J, with 18 bases between. The CDR3 has 14 amino acids. The germline V gene encodes CDR1 SQVTM and CDR2 ANQGSEA. CDR3 coding DNA: TGCAGCGCCGAGCCCGGGGTAGGGGCCGGGGAGCTGTTTTTT. Amino acid sequence: CSAEPGVGAGELFF.

V is TRBV6-5 and J is TRBJ2-1, with D uncertain. CDR1 and CDR2 (germline): MNHEY, SVGAGI. Trimming removed 0 bases from V and 7 bases from J, with 7 bases in between. The CDR3 is 13 amino acids. The DNA of the CDR3 is TGTGCCAGCAGTTACTCGGTCGGGAATGAGCAGTTCTTC. Residues: CASSYSVGNEQFF.

This clonotype was picked up a small number of times. V gene TRBV2 combines with J gene TRBJ2-2; D is ambiguous. CDR1 is SNHLY and CDR2 is FYNNEI in the germline V gene. V was shortened by 4 bases and J by 3 bases, with 9 bases between the two germline ends. The CDR3 is made up of 14 amino acids. This CDR3 is CASSGDGYTGELFF. The DNA for the CDR3 is TGTGCCAGCAGTGGCGACGGGTACACCGGGGAGCTGTTTTTT.

This sequence joins TRBV15 and TRBJ2-5; no clear D gene. The CDR3 totals 15 residues. The V end lost 4 bases, the J end lost 2 bases, and 14 bases lay between the germline ends. Germline V gives CDR1 LNHNV, CDR2 YYDKDF (reference sequence). CDR3 residues: CATSTIGRYQETQYF. The DNA for the CDR3 is TGTGCCACCAGCACCATAGGACGTTATCAAGAGACCCAGTACTTC.

This clonotype was counted between two and nine times. J is TRBJ1-3 and V is TRBV7-9; perhaps TRBD1 as D (5 bases). CDR3 length equals 17 residues. Germline CDR1 reads SEHNR; CDR2 reads FQNEAQ (reference sequence). The ends were cut back, 5 bases at V and 2 bases at J, with 19 bases in the middle. DNA for the CDR3: TGTGCCAGCAGCAACTCAGGGCCCTCACTCCCTGGAAACACCATATATTTT. It is translated as CASSNSGPSLPGNTIYF.

The chain uses TRBV3-1 and TRBJ1-1, with D possibly TRBD1 on 5 matching bases. The CDR3 is 17 residues long. The germline gives CDR1 LGHDT, CDR2 YNNKEL (reference sequence). V was shortened by 4 bases and J by 0 bases, with 18 bases between the two germline ends. The CDR3 is CASSRGAGTPMNTEAFF. The CDR3 DNA follows: TGTGCCAGCAGCCGCGGCGCAGGGACCCCTATGAACACTGAAGCTTTCTTT.

This clonotype was recorded a few times. This chain connects TRBV4-2 to TRBJ2-1, with no clear D. V was cut by 0 bases and J by 2 bases, with 8 bases left in between. CDR1 and CDR2 (germline): LGHNA, YNFKEQ. The CDR3 totals 15 residues. CDR3 loop: CASSQDSPTYNEQFF. CDR3 DNA: TGTGCCAGCAGCCAAGACTCGCCTACCTACAATGAGCAGTTCTTC.

V is TRBV19 and J is TRBJ2-2, with no clear D. The CDR3 has 14 residues. Germline loops: CDR1 LNHDA, CDR2 SQIVND (reference sequence). V lost 1 base to trimming and J lost 5 bases, with 8 bases between them. This CDR3 is CASSIGTITGELFF. The CDR3 nucleotides read TGTGCCAGTAGTATAGGAACGATAACCGGGGAGCTGTTTTTT. The variable domain in full, with the rest retrieved from reference TRBV19 and TRBJ2-2, is DGGITQSPKYLFRKEGQNVTLSCEQNLNHDAMYWYRQDPGQGLRLIYYSQIVNDFQKGDIAEGYSVSREKKESFPLTVTSAQKNPTAFYLCASSIGTITGELFFGEGSRLTVL.

The chain is built from TRBV5-1 and TRBJ2-1; TRBD1 aligns across 8 bases. Germline V gene sequence: CDR1 SGHRS, CDR2 YFSETQ. The CDR3 consists of 16 residues. The ends lost 0 bases at V and 7 bases at J; junction bases unmatched: 9. CDR3 DNA sequence: TGCGCCAGCAGCTTGGCAGGACAGGGTAATCGGAATGAGCAGTTCTTC. Translated, it gives CASSLAGQGNRNEQFF.

This clonotype appeared a few times. V gene TRBV10-3 combines with J gene TRBJ2-3; the D call may be TRBD1 or TRBD2 (5 bases each). Germline CDR1 and CDR2: ENHRY and SYGVKD. CDR3 size: 14 residues. Trimming removed 3 bases from V and 6 bases from J, with 13 bases in between. In DNA form, the CDR3 reads TGTGCCATCAGTGAAGCTAGCTGGGGGGATACGCAGTATTTT. Residues: CAISEASWGDTQYF.

The chain is built from TRBV7-2 and TRBJ1-5; D is perhaps TRBD1 (5 bases). The CDR3 has 15 amino acids. The germline gives CDR1 SGHTA, CDR2 FQGNSA. V was pared by 1 base and J by 1 base, with 8 bases between. This CDR3 is CASSLDRGSNQPQHF. As DNA, the CDR3 is TGTGCCAGCAGCTTAGATAGGGGAAGCAATCAGCCCCAGCATTTT.

The sample holds a few counts of this clonotype. This sequence joins TRBV6-5 and TRBJ1-1; D call uncertain. With 2 bases removed from V and 0 bases from J, the gap between germline ends came to 4 bases. The CDR3 extends over 13 amino acids. Per germline, CDR1 MNHEY and CDR2 SVGAGI. CDR3 sequence (DNA): TGTGCCAGCAGTTACGACCTGAACACTGAAGCTTTCTTT. It is translated as CASSYDLNTEAFF.

This clonotype was detected a few times. This chain connects TRBV27 to TRBJ1-1; D might be TRBD1 (6 bases). Germline V gives CDR1 MNHEY, CDR2 SMNVEV (reference sequence). The CDR3 is 14 amino acids. V dropped 0 bases and J dropped 5 bases, with 10 bases sitting between them. DNA of the CDR3: TGTGCCAGCAGTTTATCGGGAGGGGGGACTGAAGCTTTCTTT. Residues: CASSLSGGGTEAFF.

As regards this clonotype: One junction end disagrees with the germline gene, perhaps due to a read error. This chain uses TRBV7-9 with TRBJ1-3, with D hard to call. The length of the CDR3 is 16 residues. Germline CDR1 SEHNR, CDR2 FQNEAQ (reference sequence). CDR3 nucleotides: TGTACCAGCAGCTCCACCTACAGCGTCTCTGGAAACACCATATATTTT. Its protein product is CTSSSTYSVSGNTIYF. Looking up the rest from reference TRBV7-9 and TRBJ1-3 gives the full variable domain: DTGVSQNPRHKITKRGQNVTFRCDPISEHNRLYWYRQTLGQGPEFLTYFQNEAQLEKSRLLSDRFSAERPKGSFSTLEIQRTEQGDSAMYLCTSSSTYSVSGNTIYFGEGSWLTVV.

This clonotype was found a few times. The V and J genes are TRBV29-1 and TRBJ2-7, with D unresolved. Germline V gene sequence: CDR1 SQVTM, CDR2 ANQGSEA. There are 11 residues in the CDR3. Trimming stripped 2 bases from V and 7 bases from J, with 9 bases between. CDR3 residues: CSVEREGEQYF. The CDR3 bases are TGCAGCGTTGAACGCGAAGGAGAGCAGTACTTC.

This clonotype was counted a few times. One junction end disagrees with the germline gene, perhaps due to a read error. This sequence joins TRBV11-3 and TRBJ2-2; tentative D call: TRBD1 (5 bases). The germline V gene has CDR1 SGHNT and CDR2 YENEEA. The CDR3 loop spans 15 amino acids. The CDR3 nucleotides read TGTGCCAGCAGTTTAGGACATACGAACACCGGGGAGCTGTTTTTT. Translation gives CASSLGHTNTGELFF.

The chain couples TRBV7-2 to TRBJ1-1; no firm D call. With 2 bases removed from V and 3 bases from J, the gap between germline ends came to 4 bases. CDR1 and CDR2 from the germline V gene are SGHTA and FQGNSA. The CDR3 runs to 12 residues. The CDR3 DNA sequence: TGTGCCAGCAGCTTATATTACACTGAAGCTTTCTTT. Protein sequence: CASSLYYTEAFF. Combining the CDR3 with reference TRBV7-2 and TRBJ1-1 gives the whole variable domain GAGVSQSPSNKVTEKGKDVELRCDPISGHTALYWYRQSLGQGLEFLIYFQGNSAPDKSGLPSDRFSAERTGGSVSTLTIQRTQQEDSAVYLCASSLYYTEAFFGQGTRLTVV.

This chain joins TRBV12-3 or TRBV12-4 and TRBJ1-1; D unresolved. V dropped 3 bases and J dropped 7 bases, with 9 bases sitting between them. The CDR3 sequence is 12 residues long. Here the CDR3 reads CASSFDPFEAFF. Here the CDR3 DNA reads TGTGCCAGCAGTTTTGATCCATTTGAAGCTTTCTTT.

This clonotype was detected only a few times. This chain uses TRBV4-1 with TRBJ2-1, with D tentatively TRBD1 (6 bases). With 1 base removed from V and 8 bases from J, the gap between germline ends came to 24 bases. Per the germline V gene, CDR1 is MGHRA and CDR2 is YSYEKL. This CDR3 comprises 18 residues. For the CDR3, the DNA is TGCGCCAGCAGCCAAGCGTTCGGAACAGGGACCCTCCGCGATGAGCAGTTCTTC. As protein: CASSQAFGTGTLRDEQFF.

This chain joins TRBV29-1 and TRBJ2-3; D remains ambiguous. The germline gives CDR1 SQVTM, CDR2 ANQGSEA. This CDR3 region has 14 residues. The V end lost 4 bases, the J end lost 8 bases, and 19 bases lay between the germline ends. The CDR3 sequence: CSVVQPGSGSTQYF. The CDR3, as DNA: TGCAGCGTTGTACAGCCCGGGTCCGGTAGTACGCAGTATTTT.

The chain couples TRBV20-1 to TRBJ1-1; 7 positions agree with TRBD1. Germline V lookup: CDR1 DFQATT, CDR2 SNEGSKA (reference sequence). The V gene end was trimmed by 5 bases and the J gene end by 4 bases; junction bases not matched to a gene: 10. This CDR3 is 14 amino acids long. This CDR3 reads CSAANDRALTEAFF. CDR3 nucleotide sequence: TGCAGTGCTGCCAACGACAGGGCCCTCACTGAAGCTTTCTTT.

The chain employs TRBV5-1 and TRBJ2-3; 9 bases are a match to TRBD1. The CDR3 is 14 residues long. Per the germline V gene, CDR1 is SGHRS and CDR2 is YFSETQ. Trimming cost V 3 bases and J 9 bases; bases outside gene matches: 8. The chain's CDR3 is CASSSGTGRGTQYF. The CDR3 region has the DNA TGCGCCAGCAGCTCCGGGACAGGGAGAGGAACGCAGTATTTT.